These T cell receptor beta chains were read from a single sample in a study of shared clonotypes between healthy human individuals. Produced via immunoSEQ multiplex PCR; TCRdb's table is partial and in-frame only. Among roughly 1,800,000 clones listed, 85% to 95% were seen once. Sequenced material: naive CD8+ T cells sorted from blood. The source of these receptors is a man aged 18-30 years in good health. The CDR3 runs from the conserved cysteine through the conserved F or W. D genes are given only for firm matches.

d_gene	len	v_gene	j_gene	CDR3aa	CDR3nt
.	15	TRBV9	TRBJ1-3	CASSVSTDEGNTIYF	TGTGCCAGCAGCGTCTCCACGGACGAGGGAAACACCATATATTTT
.	14	TRBV7-2	TRBJ2-2	CASNPLGTTGELFF	TGTGCCAGCAACCCTCTGGGGACCACCGGGGAGCTGTTTTTT
.	14	TRBV4-3	TRBJ2-5	CASSQIGSQETQYF	TGCGCCAGCAGCCAGATCGGGAGCCAAGAGACCCAGTACTTC
TRBD1	13	TRBV19	TRBJ2-7	CASSAGTGVEQYF	TGTGCCAGTAGTGCGGGGACAGGGGTCGAGCAGTACTTC
TRBD2	16	TRBV27	TRBJ2-7	CASQPGLAGPLGEQYF	TGTGCCAGCCAGCCGGGACTAGCGGGACCCCTCGGGGAGCAGTACTTC
.	14	TRBV11-3	TRBJ2-7	CASSLAGSSYEQYF	TGTGCCAGCAGCTTAGCAGGGAGCTCCTACGAGCAGTACTTC
TRBD1	12	TRBV9	TRBJ2-1	CASSQQGTEQFF	TGTGCCAGCAGCCAACAGGGGACTGAGCAGTTCTTC
.	13	TRBV7-3	TRBJ2-2	CASSLTEPGELFF	TGTGCCAGCAGCCTCACGGAGCCCGGGGAGCTGTTTTTT
.	17	TRBV5-1	TRBJ1-2	CASSLESAGKANYGYTF	TGCGCCAGCAGCTTGGAAAGTGCGGGAAAAGCTAACTATGGCTACACCTTC
TRBD1	15	TRBV7-2	TRBJ2-5	CASSDRDLREETQYF	TGTGCCAGCAGCGACAGGGACCTTAGGGAGGAGACCCAGTACTTC
.	15	TRBV30	TRBJ2-1	CAWSGVPGAYNEQFF	TGTGCCTGGAGTGGGGTTCCCGGGGCCTACAATGAGCAGTTCTTC